A selection of T cell receptor beta chains follows, all from one sample in a study of cytomegalovirus exposure and HLA in healthy donors. TCRdb's copy holds only in-frame clones and misses some; the assay was immunoSEQ multiplex PCR. The sample records 110,000 or so clones, about 83% being singletons. Sequenced material: PBMCs. The receptors shown here come from a young man in good health and CMV-seronegative. The CDR3 runs from the conserved cysteine through the conserved F or W. D genes are given only for firm matches. The size of a clone is reported for some rows only, either as once, few or many, or as a class for expanded clones.

CDR3aa	CDR3nt	v_gene	abundance	j_gene	d_gene
CASTAALAGGRDTQYF	TGTGCCAGCACCGCCGCACTAGCGGGGGGGCGAGATACGCAGTATTTT	TRBV6-6	-	TRBJ2-3	TRBD2
CASSELAGGETQYF	TGTGCCAGCAGTGAACTAGCGGGAGGAGAGACCCAGTACTTC	TRBV2	-	TRBJ2-5	TRBD2
CAIRPGYFTGELFF	TGTGCCATCCGCCCGGGATACTTCACCGGGGAGCTGTTTTTT	TRBV7-2	-	TRBJ2-2	-
CASSYDEGPYEQYF	TGTGCCAGCAGTTACGACGAGGGTCCCTACGAGCAGTACTTC	TRBV6-5	-	TRBJ2-7	-
CAWSRGVSSGNTIYF	TGTGCCTGGAGTAGAGGAGTGAGCTCTGGAAACACCATATATTTT	TRBV30	-	TRBJ1-3	-
CASSQDKDRANYGYTF	TGCGCCAGCAGCCAAGACAAGGACAGAGCTAACTATGGCTACACCTTC	TRBV4-1	once	TRBJ1-2	-
CASSELGDSILSTDTQYF	TGTGCCAGCAGTGAATTAGGGGACTCAATCCTTAGCACAGATACGCAGTATTTT	TRBV6-1	-	TRBJ2-3	-
CASSLGTGGTEAFF	TGTGCCAGCAGCTTGGGGACAGGGGGCACTGAAGCTTTCTTT	TRBV5-6	-	TRBJ1-1	TRBD1
CASSRGGLPSYGYTF	TGTGCCAGCAGTCGAGGGGGTCTTCCCTCCTATGGCTACACCTTC	TRBV2	-	TRBJ1-2	-
CASSLETQYF	TGTGCCAGCAGTCTAGAGACCCAGTACTTC	TRBV25-1	-	TRBJ2-5	-
CASSLLGAGGGHEQYF	TGCGCCAGCAGCCTGCTGGGGGCAGGGGGCGGCCACGAGCAGTACTTC	TRBV5-1	-	TRBJ2-7	TRBD1
CAISLTGVRRTEAFF	TGTGCCATCAGTCTGACAGGGGTGAGACGCACTGAAGCTTTCTTT	TRBV10-3	many	TRBJ1-1	TRBD1
CASSLLFAGMNTEAFF	TGCGCCAGCAGCCTATTGTTTGCGGGGATGAACACTGAAGCTTTCTTT	TRBV5-1	-	TRBJ1-1	-
CASSPFQGHTEAFF	TGTGCCAGCAGTCCCTTTCAGGGGCACACTGAAGCTTTCTTT	TRBV6-4	-	TRBJ1-1	-
CSVEVQLNTEAFF	TGCAGCGTTGAAGTACAGCTAAACACTGAAGCTTTCTTT	TRBV29-1	-	TRBJ1-1	-
CASSLAGGLAGGRGQFF	TGTGCCAGCAGCTTAGCAGGGGGACTAGCGGGAGGGCGGGGGCAGTTCTTC	TRBV7-2	-	TRBJ2-1	TRBD2
CASSNRLAGTTDTQYF	TGTGCCAGCAGCAATCGACTAGCGGGTACCACAGATACGCAGTATTTT	TRBV7-2	-	TRBJ2-3	TRBD2
CASSLGTGEGQPQHF	TGTGCCAGCAGCTTAGGGACAGGGGAGGGACAGCCCCAGCATTTT	TRBV7-6	-	TRBJ1-5	TRBD1
CASGQGLPGANVLTF	TGTGCCAGTGGACAGGGGCTCCCTGGGGCCAACGTCCTGACTTTC	TRBV19	-	TRBJ2-6	TRBD1
CASTSSGSSYEQYF	TGTGCCAGCACATCTAGCGGGAGCTCCTACGAGCAGTACTTC	TRBV18	-	TRBJ2-7	TRBD2
CASSRGDPSSYEQYF	TGTGCCAGCAGCCGGGGGGACCCCAGCTCCTACGAGCAGTACTTC	TRBV4-2	-	TRBJ2-7	-
CASSPGAGYEQYF	TGTGCCAGCTCACCTGGGGCAGGCTACGAGCAGTACTTC	TRBV18	once	TRBJ2-7	-
CASSITWGAGEKGYTF	TGTGCCAGTAGTATAACCTGGGGCGCAGGGGAGAAAGGCTACACCTTC	TRBV19	-	TRBJ1-2	-
CASSGRDRSYEQYF	TGTGCCAGCAGTGGACGGGACAGATCCTACGAGCAGTACTTC	TRBV25-1	-	TRBJ2-7	TRBD1
CASSPNAGQLNTEAFF	TGCGCCAGCAGCCCTAACGCGGGACAGCTGAACACTGAAGCTTTCTTT	TRBV5-1	-	TRBJ1-1	TRBD1
CASSPLARGTDTQYF	TGTGCCAGCAGCCCACTCGCCCGGGGCACAGATACGCAGTATTTT	TRBV14	once	TRBJ2-3	-
CASSVAGLSGNTIYF	TGTGCCAGCAGCGTAGCTGGACTCTCTGGAAACACCATATATTTT	TRBV9	-	TRBJ1-3	-
CASSPTSGSSYEQYF	TGTGCCAGCAGCCCGACTAGCGGGAGCTCCTACGAGCAGTACTTC	TRBV2	-	TRBJ2-7	TRBD2
CASSQDKGLAGSNFRADTQYF	TGCGCCAGCAGCCAAGACAAGGGACTAGCGGGAAGCAATTTTAGGGCAGATACGCAGTATTTT	TRBV4-1	-	TRBJ2-3	TRBD2
CASSPGEETQYF	TGTGCCAGCAGTCCAGGGGAAGAGACCCAGTACTTC	TRBV6-1	-	TRBJ2-5	-
CASSGTGDRAFF	TGCGCCAGCAGCGGAACAGGGGATCGAGCTTTCTTT	TRBV5-1	-	TRBJ1-1	TRBD1
CASSNTGYDSPLHF	TGTGCCAGCAGTAATACAGGGTATGATTCACCCCTCCACTTT	TRBV2	few	TRBJ1-6	-
CASSPGWTGELFF	TGTGCCAGCAGTCCCGGGTGGACCGGGGAGCTGTTTTTT	TRBV6-5	-	TRBJ2-2	-
CASSAGTGAGNTIYF	TGCGCCAGCAGCGCCGGGACAGGGGCCGGAAACACCATATATTTT	TRBV5-1	-	TRBJ1-3	TRBD1
CASSLWRGTDTQYF	TGTGCCAGCAGCTTGTGGAGGGGAACAGATACGCAGTATTTT	TRBV5-8	-	TRBJ2-3	-
CASSLGYYEQYF	TGTGCCAGCAGCTTAGGCTATTACGAGCAGTACTTC	TRBV7-9	-	TRBJ2-7	-
CAWSVLVEQYF	TGTGCCTGGAGTGTACTCGTGGAGCAGTACTTC	TRBV30	-	TRBJ2-7	-
CASSRSGTDEKLFF	TGTGCCAGCAGTCGGTCAGGGACAGACGAAAAACTGTTTTTT	TRBV27	-	TRBJ1-4	TRBD1
CASGGQGAKGNQPQHF	TGTGCCAGCGGGGGACAGGGGGCTAAAGGCAATCAGCCCCAGCATTTT	TRBV7-8	-	TRBJ1-5	TRBD1
CASSKGTGEDQPQHF	TGTGCCAGCAGCAAAGGGACAGGGGAAGATCAGCCCCAGCATTTT	TRBV7-9	-	TRBJ1-5	TRBD1
CAWIPPPRLAGSTGRIYEQYF	TGTGCCTGGATTCCACCTCCTCGACTAGCGGGGTCTACTGGGCGTATCTACGAGCAGTACTTC	TRBV30	once	TRBJ2-7	TRBD2
CAWNPGTGDNSPLHF	TGTGCCTGGAACCCGGGGACAGGTGATAATTCACCCCTCCACTTT	TRBV30	once	TRBJ1-6	TRBD1
CASSFPGGTEAFF	TGCGCCAGCAGCTTCCCAGGGGGTACTGAAGCTTTCTTT	TRBV5-1	-	TRBJ1-1	TRBD1
CASSKGGSEKLFF	TGTGCCAGCAGCAAAGGAGGAAGTGAAAAACTGTTTTTT	TRBV21-1	-	TRBJ1-4	-
CASSDGTASQETQYF	TGCGCCAGCAGCGATGGGACAGCATCGCAAGAGACCCAGTACTTC	TRBV5-1	-	TRBJ2-5	TRBD1
CASSTGGGQPQHF	TGTGCCAGTAGTACAGGGGGAGGTCAGCCCCAGCATTTT	TRBV19	-	TRBJ1-5	TRBD1
CAITADGIYNEQFF	TGTGCCATCACCGCGGACGGGATCTACAATGAGCAGTTCTTC	TRBV10-3	-	TRBJ2-1	-
CASTRDRVDYGYTF	TGTGCCAGCACCCGGGACAGGGTGGACTATGGCTACACCTTC	TRBV2	-	TRBJ1-2	TRBD1